These 17 T cell receptor beta chains were all obtained from the same sample, sequenced in a study of CD8+ T cells in alopecia areata. Investigators isolated RNA and reverse transcribed it into cDNA to act as the sequencing template. This table comes from immunoSEQ multiplex PCR, and its TCRdb copy is limited to in-frame clones, with some not included. The table lists 150,000 to 190,000 clones, 45% to 55% of them singletons, with 15% to 20% in the top ten. Sequenced here: CD8+ T cells sorted from blood, sampled at week 0. These receptors were taken from a human donor with alopecia areata.

The chain couples TRBV6-6 to TRBJ1-1; weak D call: TRBD1 (5 bases). Trimming pared 2 bases from V and 1 base from J, leaving 8 bases between. CDR3 length equals 14 residues. Germline-derived CDR1 and CDR2 are MNHNY and SVGAGI (reference sequence). CDR3 amino acids: CASSYQGRNTEAFF. DNA of the CDR3: TGTGCCAGCAGTTACCAGGGCCGGAACACTGAAGCTTTCTTT.

The chain has TRBV6-6 and TRBJ1-3, with TRBD1 matching 8 bases. With V trimmed by 4 bases and J by 8 bases, 7 bases remained unmatched. The CDR3 runs to 14 residues. The germline V gene encodes CDR1 MNHNY and CDR2 SVGAGI (reference sequence). The CDR3 spells CASSSTDRGDTIYF. As DNA, the CDR3 is TGTGCCAGCAGTTCTACTGACAGGGGAGACACCATATATTTT.

This chain joins TRBV7-2 and TRBJ1-1; perhaps TRBD1 as D (5 bases). The CDR3 consists of 22 residues. The V end lost 0 bases, the J end lost 3 bases, and 32 bases lay between the germline ends. Germline CDR1 is SGHTA and CDR2 is FQGNSA. The CDR3 here is CASSLAPDPTGAWGESDTEAFF. The DNA of the CDR3 is TGTGCCAGCAGCTTAGCCCCAGATCCCACCGGGGCCTGGGGGGAAAGTGACACTGAAGCTTTCTTT.

The chain combines TRBV2 with TRBJ2-7; D is possibly TRBD1 (5 bases). Trimming pared 8 bases from V and 5 bases from J, leaving 19 bases between. CDR1 and CDR2 (germline): SNHLY, FYNNEI. This CDR3 is 14 amino acids long. The CDR3 loop reads CASVVRVVSNEQYF. In DNA, the CDR3 is TGTGCCAGCGTTGTCAGGGTGGTGTCCAACGAGCAGTACTTC.

This clone was found a few times. The chain recombines TRBV4-3 with TRBJ2-1, with a tentative D call TRBD1 (6 bases). The CDR3 sequence is 16 residues long. Germline CDR1 is LGHNA and CDR2 is YSLEER. Deletions cut 0 bases from V and 7 bases from J, with 16 bases between. Here the CDR3 DNA reads TGCGCCAGCAGCCAAGATAGAGCACAGGGCCATAATGAGCAGTTCTTC. Encoded protein: CASSQDRAQGHNEQFF.

This chain uses TRBV5-1 with TRBJ2-1; D remains unclear. This CDR3 comprises 17 residues. The V gene's germline CDR1 is SGHRS and CDR2 YFSETQ. Trimming took off 0 bases at V and 0 bases at J, with 13 bases between the two ends. The chain's CDR3 is CASSLAARESSYNEQFF. CDR3 in DNA: TGCGCCAGCAGCTTGGCCGCCCGCGAGAGCTCCTACAATGAGCAGTTCTTC.

The table lists this clone with a few counts. The chain combines TRBV30 with TRBJ2-6, with 8 bases that match TRBD2. This CDR3 comprises 17 residues. J was trimmed by 3 bases and V by 3 bases; bases with no gene match: 10. Germline CDR1 is GTSNPN and CDR2 is SVGIG (reference sequence). Here the CDR3 reads CAWRDPGGLNGANVLTF. CDR3 sequence (DNA): TGTGCCTGGAGAGACCCGGGGGGGCTGAATGGGGCCAACGTCCTGACTTTC.

This chain connects TRBV6-5 to TRBJ1-2, with a possible D match to TRBD1 (5 bases). Looked up from germline, CDR1 is MNHEY and CDR2 is SVGAGI. Trimming stripped 8 bases from V and 10 bases from J, with 20 bases between. The CDR3 totals 13 residues. CDR3 loop: CASSYRSSFDYTF. DNA of the CDR3: TGTGCCAGCTCCTACAGGAGTTCGTTCGACTACACCTTC.

This clone was observed a single time. V and J are TRBV9 and TRBJ2-1; D possibly matches TRBD1 or TRBD2 (5 bases each). V was shortened by 0 bases and J by 8 bases, with 18 bases between the two germline ends. The length of the CDR3 is 16 residues. CDR1 and CDR2 (germline): SGDLS, YYNGEE. Written as DNA, the CDR3 is TGTGCCAGCAGCGTAGTCGGGGCTAGCCAGGGCGATGAGCAGTTCTTC. Residues: CASSVVGASQGDEQFF.

This sequence joins TRBV27 and TRBJ2-1; TRBD2 matches at 11 bases. Germline values: CDR1 MNHEY, CDR2 SMNVEV (reference sequence). The CDR3 is 16 residues long. V was clipped by 6 bases and J by 7 bases; unmatched bases: 11. The CDR3 region is CASSLGWLAGGNEQFF. CDR3 bases: TGTGCCAGCAGCTTAGGGTGGCTAGCGGGGGGTAATGAGCAGTTCTTC.

In its sample, this clone was seen a few times. This chain connects TRBV30 to TRBJ2-5, with 14 positions matching TRBD2. The CDR3 consists of 16 residues. Germline lookup yields CDR1 GTSNPN and CDR2 SVGIG (reference sequence). Trimming at V came to 3 bases and at J to 4 bases, leaving 7 bases not matched to a gene. The CDR3 is CAWSAGTSGGAETQYF. CDR3 in DNA: TGTGCCTGGAGCGCCGGGACTAGCGGGGGAGCAGAGACCCAGTACTTC.

The J gene is TRBJ1-2, the V gene TRBV7-8; possibly TRBD1 for D (5 bases). V was cut by 4 bases and J by 4 bases, with 13 bases left in between. The CDR3 runs 14 residues. Germline V gene lookup returns CDR1 SGHVS and CDR2 FQNEAQ. CDR3 DNA sequence: TGTGCCAGCAGCTCCACCGTTGGGGGCTATGGCTACACCTTC. Its translation: CASSSTVGGYGYTF.

This sequence joins TRBV6-5 and TRBJ2-2; D call uncertain. The germline V gene encodes CDR1 MNHEY and CDR2 SVGAGI. The CDR3 length is 15 residues. The V end lost 2 bases, the J end lost 3 bases, and 10 bases lay between the germline ends. CDR3 sequence reads: CASSYGQLDTGELFF. DNA of the CDR3: TGTGCCAGCAGTTACGGGCAGTTAGACACCGGGGAGCTGTTTTTT.

The V gene is TRBV12-5, the J gene TRBJ2-7; D not resolved. This CDR3 comprises 13 residues. The germline V gene has CDR1 LGHNT and CDR2 FRNRAP. V dropped 1 base and J dropped 6 bases, with 10 bases sitting between them. The CDR3 reads CASGLGRTLEQYF. CDR3 in DNA: TGTGCTAGTGGTTTGGGTCGAACCCTCGAGCAGTACTTC. Full variable domain (outside the CDR3, taken from reference TRBV12-5 and TRBJ2-7): DARVTQTPRHKVTEMGQEVTMRCQPILGHNTVFWYRQTMMQGLELLAYFRNRAPLDDSGMPKDRFSAEMPDATLATLKIQPSEPRDSAVYFCASGLGRTLEQYFGPGTRLTVT.

This clone was detected a few times. The V and J genes are TRBV28 and TRBJ1-1; weak D call: TRBD1 (5 bases). V gave up 8 bases and J gave up 1 base, with 8 bases separating them. Germline loops: CDR1 MDHEN, CDR2 SYDVKM. This CDR3 has 12 residues. The CDR3 DNA is TGTGCCAGCCGGGACGGGAACACTGAAGCTTTCTTT. This gives the protein CASRDGNTEAFF.

The chain joins TRBV9 to TRBJ1-5; D is ambiguous. This CDR3 is 15 amino acids long. CDR1 SGDLS and CDR2 YYNGEE come from the germline V gene. V dropped 0 bases and J dropped 3 bases, with 10 bases sitting between them. Written as DNA, the CDR3 is TGTGCCAGCAGCGTAGGATGGCAGCTCAATCAGCCCCAGCATTTT. Translating it yields CASSVGWQLNQPQHF.

The chain has TRBV5-6 and TRBJ1-1; D call uncertain. Germline CDR1 and CDR2: SGHDT and YYEEEE. Deletions cut 2 bases from V and 7 bases from J, with 12 bases between. CDR3 length: 13 amino acids. In nucleotides, the CDR3 is TGTGCCAGCAGCTTAGACGGGAAGATTGAAGCTTTCTTT. The encoded protein is CASSLDGKIEAFF.